This T cell receptor beta chain was recovered during a study of long-term antiretroviral therapy in people with HIV. Study outcomes and limitations: The clones with expansion before ART were dominant in the repertoire at all time points.

Of note for this clone: Its antigen is not identified.

At the survey level, the v3.0 immunoSEQ assay was run. Generated by immunoSEQ multiplex PCR, the TCRdb table keeps only in-frame clones and is missing some. The sample holds about 19,000 clones; 86% are singletons and the top ten take 10% to 13%. Trimming cost V 5 bases and J 0 bases, with 11 bases left between them. Germline V gives CDR1 SGHTA, CDR2 FQGTGA. There are 15 residues in the CDR3. The V gene is TRBV7-3, the J gene TRBJ2-1; D gene uncertain. The source of this sequence is a man aged 40-55 years with HIV. The sample in question was unsorted PBMCs, obtained 0.5 years after starting antiretroviral therapy. Here the CDR3 reads CASSPTAFSYNEQFF. In nucleotides, the CDR3 is TGTGCCAGCAGCCCGACTGCATTCTCCTACAATGAGCAGTTCTTC. The full variable domain, with the rest looked up from reference TRBV7-3 and TRBJ2-1, is GAGVSQTPSNKVTEKGKYVELRCDPISGHTALYWYRQSLGQGPEFLIYFQGTGAADDSGLPNDRFFAVRPEGSVSTLKIQRTERGDSAVYLCASSPTAFSYNEQFFGPGTRLTVL.